This paragraph covers one T cell receptor beta chain sequence. Germline V gives CDR1 SGHTA, CDR2 FQGNSA. This CDR3 has 14 amino acids. Trimming left V 5 bases short and J 5 bases short, with 15 bases between. This entry comes from a study of blood T cell repertoires in COVID-19. The wider study: Collection of acute and convalescent COVID-19 samples took place in the United States, Italy and Spain.

Seattle-derived patients entered the study during active infection and were followed longitudinally. In the source study's methods: Estimation of nucleated cell counts relied on the amplification of reference gene primers. Clones were sequenced by immunoSEQ multiplex PCR, and TCRdb holds only the in-frame ones, with some missing. Clone size and V and J calls were adopted from that table, with D and trimming inferred from the DNA. The profile shows about 200,000 clones, 92% of them singletons. J is TRBJ1-1 and V is TRBV7-2, with a tentative D call TRBD1 (5 bases). The sample was peripheral blood. The receptor's source is a man aged 55 to 70 with COVID-19, enrolled during active disease. CDR3 sequence: CASSNTRGGTEAFF. CDR3 nucleotides: TGTGCCAGCAGCAACACCCGGGGGGGGACTGAAGCTTTCTTT.